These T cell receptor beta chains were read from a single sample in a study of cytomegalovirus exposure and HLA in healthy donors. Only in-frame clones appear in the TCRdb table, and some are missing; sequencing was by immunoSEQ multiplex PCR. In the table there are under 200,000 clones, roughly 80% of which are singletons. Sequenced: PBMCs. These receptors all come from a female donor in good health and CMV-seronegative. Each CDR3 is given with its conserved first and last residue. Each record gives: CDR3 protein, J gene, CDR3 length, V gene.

CDR3: CASTPETSGDHEQYF
J: TRBJ2-7
length: 15
V: TRBV2

CDR3: CAINQGGGNTIYF
J: TRBJ1-3
length: 13
V: TRBV10-3

CDR3: CASSSPTGFEQYF
J: TRBJ2-7
length: 13
V: TRBV6-5

CDR3: CASSEEGTDYEQYF
J: TRBJ2-7
length: 14
V: TRBV6-1

CDR3: CASSGTAPYEQYF
J: -
length: 13
V: TRBV27

CDR3: CASSLPQGGNSPLHF
J: TRBJ1-6
length: 15
V: TRBV6-6

CDR3: CASSFSGGGQETQYF
J: TRBJ2-5
length: 15
V: TRBV5-6

CDR3: CAISEGPPNEKLFF
J: TRBJ1-4
length: 14
V: TRBV10-3

CDR3: CASGYRDHYGYTF
J: TRBJ1-2
length: 13
V: TRBV27

CDR3: CASSFGGLEQYF
J: TRBJ2-7
length: 12
V: TRBV28